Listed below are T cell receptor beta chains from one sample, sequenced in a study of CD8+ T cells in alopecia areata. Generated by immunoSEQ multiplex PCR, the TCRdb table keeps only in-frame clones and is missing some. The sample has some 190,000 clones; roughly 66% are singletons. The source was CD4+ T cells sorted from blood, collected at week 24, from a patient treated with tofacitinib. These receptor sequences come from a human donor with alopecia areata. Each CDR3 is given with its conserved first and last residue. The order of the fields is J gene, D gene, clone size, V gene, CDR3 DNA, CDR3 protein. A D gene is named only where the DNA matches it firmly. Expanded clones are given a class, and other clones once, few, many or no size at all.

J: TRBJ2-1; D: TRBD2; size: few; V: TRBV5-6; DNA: TGTGCCAGCAGCTTTTCAACTAGCGGGGGGGAGCAGTTCTTC; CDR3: CASSFSTSGGEQFF
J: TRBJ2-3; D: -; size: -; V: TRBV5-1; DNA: TGCGCCAGCAGCTGGGGGCTGACCGGAGCAGCGCCAGATACGCAGTATTTT; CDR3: CASSWGLTGAAPDTQYF
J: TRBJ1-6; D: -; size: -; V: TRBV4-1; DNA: TGCGCCAGCAGCCAGGGGGAAAGTTCCTATAATTCACCCCTCCACTTT; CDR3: CASSQGESSYNSPLHF
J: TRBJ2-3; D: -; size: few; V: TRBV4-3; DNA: TGCGCCAGCAGCCAAGGGACCCTGGAGGTAGATACGCAGTATTTT; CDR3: CASSQGTLEVDTQYF
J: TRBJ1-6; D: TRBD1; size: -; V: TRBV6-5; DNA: TGTGCCAGCAGGGGGGGGACAGGCAATAATTCACCCCTCCACTTT; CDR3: CASRGGTGNNSPLHF
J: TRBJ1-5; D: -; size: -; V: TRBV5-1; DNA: TGCGCCAGCAGCTTGTCCACAGGGATGGGGCAGCCCCAGCATTTT; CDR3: CASSLSTGMGQPQHF
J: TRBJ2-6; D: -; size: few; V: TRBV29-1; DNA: TGCAGCGTTGTTCTATCTGGGGCCAACGTCCTGACTTTC; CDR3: CSVVLSGANVLTF
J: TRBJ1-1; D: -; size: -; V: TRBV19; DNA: TGTGCCAGTGGATCAGGTTACGGTGAAGCTTTCTTT; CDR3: CASGSGYGEAFF
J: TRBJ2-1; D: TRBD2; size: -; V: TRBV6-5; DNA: TGTGCCAGCAGCCCAATAGCGGGGGGGTTCTATGAGCAGTTCTTC; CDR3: CASSPIAGGFYEQFF
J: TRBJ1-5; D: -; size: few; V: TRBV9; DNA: TGTGCCAGCAGCGTAGATGGGGGAGGTCAGCCCCAGCATTTT; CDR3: CASSVDGGGQPQHF
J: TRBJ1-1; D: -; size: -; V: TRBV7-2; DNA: TGTGCCAGCAGCATGTGGGGGCAGGGGAACACTGAAGCTTTCTTT; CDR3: CASSMWGQGNTEAFF
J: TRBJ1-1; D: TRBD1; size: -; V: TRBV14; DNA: TGTGCCAGCAGCCAAAGACTACAGGGGACGAACACTGAAGCTTTCTTT; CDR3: CASSQRLQGTNTEAFF
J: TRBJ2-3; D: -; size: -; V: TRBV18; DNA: TGTGCCAGCTCACCAGGAAAGGGGTCCATATTCACAGATACGCAGTATTTT; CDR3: CASSPGKGSIFTDTQYF
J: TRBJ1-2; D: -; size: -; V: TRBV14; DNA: TGTGCCAGCAGCCAAGAACTTTCTGGATTTGGTGGAGGCTACACCTTC; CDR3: CASSQELSGFGGGYTF
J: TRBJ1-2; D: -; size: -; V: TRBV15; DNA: TGTGCCACCAGCAGCCCGGGAGCCAATACATATGGCTACACCTTC; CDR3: CATSSPGANTYGYTF
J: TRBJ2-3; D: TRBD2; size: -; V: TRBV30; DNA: TGTTCGTTAAGTGGGGGGGCAGATACGCAGTATTTT; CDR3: CSLSGGADTQYF
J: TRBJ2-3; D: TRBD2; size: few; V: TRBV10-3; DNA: TGTGCCACCCACTTTAGCGGGGGGGACACAGATACGCAGTATTTT; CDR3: CATHFSGGDTDTQYF
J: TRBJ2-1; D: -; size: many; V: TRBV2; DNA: TGTGCCAGCAGTTTGGACAATGAGCAGTTCTTC; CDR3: CASSLDNEQFF
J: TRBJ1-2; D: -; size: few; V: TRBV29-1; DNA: TGCAGCGTTTCTGACGGAGGGGCCTTC; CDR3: CSVSDGGAF
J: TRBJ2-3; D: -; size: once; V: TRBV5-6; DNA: TGTGCCAGCAGCTTGGGTAGCACAGATACGCAGTATTTT; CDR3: CASSLGSTDTQYF
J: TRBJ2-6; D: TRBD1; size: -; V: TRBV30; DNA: TGTGCCTGGAGCGACCTCAACCGGGACAGGGTAACCTCTGGGGCCAACGTCCTGACTTTC; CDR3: CAWSDLNRDRVTSGANVLTF
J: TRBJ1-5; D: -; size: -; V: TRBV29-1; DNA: TGCAGCGTTGGCGTGGACACTAATCAGCCCCAGCATTTT; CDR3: CSVGVDTNQPQHF
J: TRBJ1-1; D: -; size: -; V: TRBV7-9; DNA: TGTGCCAGCAGCTTTAATACAGGGACCACTGAAGCTTTCTTT; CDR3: CASSFNTGTTEAFF
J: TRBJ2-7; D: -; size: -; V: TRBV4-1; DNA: TGCGCCAGCAGCCAAGTTGTGGGGAACTACGAGCAGTACTTC; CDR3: CASSQVVGNYEQYF
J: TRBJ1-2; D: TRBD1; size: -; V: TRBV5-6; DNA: TGTGCCAGCAGCTTGTGGGGACTTACAGGGGACTATGGCTACACCTTC; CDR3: CASSLWGLTGDYGYTF
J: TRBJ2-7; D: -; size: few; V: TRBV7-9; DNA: TGTGCCAGCAGCCGAGGGACAAGCTACGAGCAGTACTTC; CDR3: CASSRGTSYEQYF
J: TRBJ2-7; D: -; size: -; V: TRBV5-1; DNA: TGCGCCAGCAGCTTGGCCGGTACAGGTGATTCCTACGAGCAGTACTTC; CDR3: CASSLAGTGDSYEQYF
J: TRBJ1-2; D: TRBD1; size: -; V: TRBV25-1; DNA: TGTGCCAGCAGTGGGGACAGGATCTATGGCTACACCTTC; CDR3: CASSGDRIYGYTF
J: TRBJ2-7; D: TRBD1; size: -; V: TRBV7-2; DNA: TGTGCCAGCAGCCCACCGGGACAGGGCTACGAGCAGTACTTC; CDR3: CASSPPGQGYEQYF
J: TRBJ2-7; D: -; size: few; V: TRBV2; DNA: TGTGCCAGCAGTGAAGTTGCGGGGGCTCTCTACGAGCAGTACTTC; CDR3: CASSEVAGALYEQYF
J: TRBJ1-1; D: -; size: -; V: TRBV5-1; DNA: TGCGCCAGCAGCTTGGAGTCTGGGTATCAGGCTTTCTTT; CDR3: CASSLESGYQAFF
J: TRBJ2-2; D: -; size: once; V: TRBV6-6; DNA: TGTGCCAGCAGCAACCTAGGGGGGGAGCTGTTTTTT; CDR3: CASSNLGGELFF
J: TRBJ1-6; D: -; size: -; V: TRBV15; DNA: TGTGCCACCAGCAGGGAACCACTTTCACCCCTCCACTTT; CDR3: CATSREPLSPLHF
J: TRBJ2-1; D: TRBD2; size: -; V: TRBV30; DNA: TGTGCCTGGAGTTCCTCGGGACTAGAAGGCTACAATGAGCAGTTCTTC; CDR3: CAWSSSGLEGYNEQFF
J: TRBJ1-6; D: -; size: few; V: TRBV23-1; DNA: TGCGCCAGCAGTCAATCGGACTGGGTGACCCTCCACTTT; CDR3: CASSQSDWVTLHF
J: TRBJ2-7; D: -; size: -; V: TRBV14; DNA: TGTGCCAGCAGCCCGACAGGTCTACGCTACGAGCAGTACTTC; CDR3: CASSPTGLRYEQYF
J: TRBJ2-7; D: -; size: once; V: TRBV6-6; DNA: TGTGCCAGCAGTGCGGCAGGCTCCTACGAGCAGTACTTC; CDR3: CASSAAGSYEQYF